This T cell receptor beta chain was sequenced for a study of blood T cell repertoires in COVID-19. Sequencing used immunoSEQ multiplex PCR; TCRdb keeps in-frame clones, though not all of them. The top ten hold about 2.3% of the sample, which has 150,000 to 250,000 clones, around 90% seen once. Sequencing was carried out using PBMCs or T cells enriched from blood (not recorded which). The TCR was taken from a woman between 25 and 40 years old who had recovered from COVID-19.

CDR3 in amino acids: CASSSQTPYEQFF. CDR3 nucleotides: TGTGCCAGCAGCTCGCAGACTCCATATGAGCAGTTCTTC. J is TRBJ2-1 and V is TRBV9; D ambiguous. Deletions cut 4 bases from V and 8 bases from J, with 13 bases between. This CDR3 has 13 amino acids. CDR1 and CDR2 from the germline V gene are SGDLS and YYNGEE.